This TCR beta chain was sequenced in a study of regulatory T cells in long-lasting Graves disease. At the level of the study: Recently diagnosed Graves' patients had received antithyroid drugs for under 3 months.

Time point indicated: newly diagnosed GD, antithyroid drugs for less than 3 months. PBMCs were the source of the RNA used for TCR sequencing. General study results and limits: Small sample size may have lowered accuracy.

In building TCR beta libraries, iRepertoire HTBI primers were used together with Arm-PCR of CDR3 regions. Each CDR3 protein gets one entry after TCRdb re-called the multiplex PCR reads with MiXCR. The repertoire consists of around 450,000 distinct CDR3 sequences, with 15% occurring once and the leading ten covering approximately 7.8%. This clonotype was recorded many times. Antigen unknown. This CDR3 contains 18 residues. Trimming cost V 3 bases and J 0 bases, with 21 bases left between them. Germline assignment: CDR1 MDHEN and CDR2 SYDVKM. These data also featured in a second study, about T cells in Graves' hyperthyroidism and ophthalmopathy. That paper states: Clonotypes that were expanded in thyroid above 0.001 mostly appeared in blood too.

The sequencing used peripheral blood mononuclear cells (PBMCs), collected at new diagnosis, from a patient treated with antithyroid drugs. This sequence joins TRBV28 and TRBJ2-7; perhaps D is TRBD1 or TRBD2 (5 bases each). The TCR sequence derives from a woman aged 35 to 49 with Graves disease. The CDR3 nucleotides are TGTGCCAGCAGTTTGGCGCTCTTGGGGGACCGGACCTCCTACGAGCAGTACTTC. Residues: CASSLALLGDRTSYEQYF.